Sequencing of this T cell receptor beta chain was carried out in a study of shared T cell receptors in the human thymus. Germline trimming cut 0 bases from V and 5 bases from J; bases unmatched to any gene: 8. The CDR3 runs to 19 residues. Germline CDR1 is SGDLS and CDR2 is YYNGEE. The repertoire was sequenced with immunoSEQ multiplex PCR; TCRdb's copy has only in-frame clones and lacks some. The sample records approximately 730,000 clones, roughly 85% being singletons. These data are also associated with another study on human thymus T cells.

Sequencing used thymocytes. The J gene is TRBJ2-1, the V gene TRBV9, with 16 nucleotides matching TRBD2. The source is a girl under three years old with a congenital heart defect. The CDR3 region is CASSVVGTSGGAVNNEQFF. CDR3 bases: TGTGCCAGCAGCGTAGTGGGGACTAGCGGGGGGGCCGTAAACAATGAGCAGTTCTTC.